The following is a T cell receptor (beta chain) sequence with its context. The sample originates from a study of cytomegalovirus exposure and HLA in healthy donors. Study context: An earlier analysis found some 100 million unique TCR beta sequences from about 190 million T cells.

Germline CDR1 is PRHDT and CDR2 is FYEKMQ (reference sequence). V was clipped by 5 bases and J by 0 bases, with 14 bases between them. The CDR3 is 15 residues long. PCR involved 60 Vbeta and 13 Jbeta primers. Produced via immunoSEQ multiplex PCR; TCRdb's table is partial and in-frame only. The sample has tens of thousands of clones, 77% seen once; the top ten hold approximately 2.7%. The receptor's source is a woman between 40 and 50 years old in good health and CMV-seropositive. V is TRBV13 and J is TRBJ2-7; D is possibly TRBD1 (5 bases). Input material: PBMCs. Here the CDR3 reads CASSQGRASSYEQYF. CDR3 DNA sequence: TGTGCCAGCAGCCAGGGCAGGGCCAGCTCCTACGAGCAGTACTTC.